The 27 T cell receptor beta chains presented below share a single source sample, sequenced in a study of CD8+CD57+ T cells in acquired aplastic anemia. Genomic DNA, serving as template, underwent TCR beta VDJ and CDR3 profiling. TCRdb called the reads again in MiXCR, with one record for every CDR3 protein. The profile shows approximately 380,000 distinct CDR3 sequences, around 68% of them singletons. Input material: sorted CD4+, CD8+, or CD8+CD57+ T cells (not recorded which) from PBMCs. All receptors derive from a human donor in good health, serving as a control.

The chain is built from TRBV5-8 and TRBJ2-3, with TRBD1 matching over 7 bases. Germline V gene lookup returns CDR1 SGHTS and CDR2 YDEGEE. Unmatched junction bases numbered 4, after V lost 6 bases and J lost 6 bases. CDR3 size: 12 residues. As DNA, the CDR3 is TGTGCCAGCAACCCACAGGGGGATACGCAGTATTTT. Protein sequence: CASNPQGDTQYF.

This clonotype was recorded at least ten times. The chain links TRBV7-2 to TRBJ1-1; a weak D match, TRBD1 (6 bases). CDR1 SGHTA and CDR2 FQGNSA come from the germline V gene. V shed 2 bases and J shed 0 bases, with 19 bases lying between them. CDR3 length: 18 residues. This CDR3 is CASSLWARRGGVNTEAFF. CDR3 DNA: TGTGCCAGCAGCTTATGGGCCAGGAGGGGGGGGGTGAACACTGAAGCTTTCTTT.

The table lists this clonotype with a count of one. The chain links TRBV9 to TRBJ2-6, with D possibly being TRBD1 or TRBD2 (5 bases each). The germline V gene has CDR1 SGDLS and CDR2 YYNGEE. V was shortened by 2 bases and J by 14 bases, with 23 bases between the two germline ends. CDR3 length: 16 residues. CDR3 sequence (DNA): TGTGCCAGCAGCGTGTCGGGGCTAGTCTACGAGCAGTTCCTGACTTTC. Amino acids: CASSVSGLVYEQFLTF.

The chain links TRBV4-1 to TRBJ1-1; D unresolved. The CDR3 extends over 12 amino acids. Trimming removed 1 base at V and 1 base at J, with 1 base between. Germline CDR1 is MGHRA and CDR2 is YSYEKL. The CDR3 loop is CASSQANTEAFF. Written as DNA, the CDR3 is TGCGCCAGCAGCCAAGCGAACACTGAAGCTTTCTTT.

Comment on this clonotype: Relative to the germline gene, one junction end is altered; a read error may explain this. The chain recombines TRBV7-2 with TRBJ1-5, with D unresolved. The CDR3 extends over 15 amino acids. Germline V CDR1 and CDR2: SGHTA, FQGNSA. In DNA, the CDR3 is TGTGCCAGCAGCTTAGCCAGGAGGGAAGATCGGCCCAAGCATTTT. Translation gives CASSLARREDRPKHF.

This chain connects TRBV5-1 to TRBJ1-5; no firm D call. Germline CDR1 is SGHRS and CDR2 is YFSETQ. V was clipped by 6 bases and J by 7 bases, with 14 bases between them. This CDR3 comprises 13 residues. The CDR3 here is CASIGDRAQPQHF. DNA for the CDR3: TGCGCCAGCATTGGGGATAGGGCACAGCCCCAGCATTTT.

Note on this clonotype: The junction and the germline gene differ at one end; a read error may be behind it. The gene calls are TRBV2 and TRBJ1-1; D is ambiguous. The CDR3 is 14 amino acids. Germline V gives CDR1 SNHLY, CDR2 FYNNEI. CDR3 coding DNA: TGTGCCAGCAGCCGGCCCGGCATGAACACCGAGGCGCTCTTT. Translated, it gives CASSRPGMNTEALF.

This clonotype was counted once. Mismatch with germline at one junction end may stem from a read error. The V call is TRBV7-9, the J call TRBJ2-5, with D possibly being TRBD1 (5 bases). The CDR3 is made up of 13 amino acids. The germline gives CDR1 SEHNR, CDR2 FQNEAQ (reference sequence). Here the CDR3 reads CASSVGAGRTQLF. Here the CDR3 DNA reads TGTGCCAGCAGCGTAGGGGCAGGTAGGACACAGCTCTTC. The full variable domain, rest sourced from reference TRBV7-9 and TRBJ2-5, is DTGVSQNPRHKITKRGQNVTFRCDPISEHNRLYWYRQTLGQGPEFLTYFQNEAQLEKSRLLSDRFSAERPKGSFSTLEIQRTEQGDSAMYLCASSVGAGRTQLFGPGTRLLVL.

This chain connects TRBV7-3 to TRBJ1-6; a possible D gene is TRBD1 (5 bases). Germline CDR1 and CDR2: SGHTA and FQGTGA. The CDR3 has 15 residues. The V end lost 4 bases, the J end lost 18 bases, and 25 bases lay between the germline ends. DNA of the CDR3: TGTGCCAGCAGCTACTGGCGGGGGGATTTACCCAGCCCCCACTTT. Protein product: CASSYWRGDLPSPHF.

The chain combines TRBV9 with TRBJ2-1; D gene unclear. CDR1 SGDLS and CDR2 YYNGEE come from the germline V gene. The V gene lost 4 bases and the J gene lost 11 bases, with 25 bases spanning the gap. There are 16 residues in the CDR3. The CDR3 sequence is CASSLAPIIHYSKQFF. The CDR3 region has the DNA TGTGCCAGCAGCTTGGCGCCTATAATTCACTACTCCAAGCAGTTCTTC.

About this clonotype itself: Germline is not matched at one junction end, which may reflect a read error. The chain joins TRBV2 to TRBJ2-3; TRBD1 matches at 9 bases. The CDR3 is made up of 14 amino acids. Looked up from germline, CDR1 is SNHLY and CDR2 is FYNNEI. The DNA of the CDR3 is TGTGCCAGCAGTGACGGGACAGGGACATACGCGCAGTACTTT. Protein product: CASSDGTGTYAQYF. Looking up the rest from reference TRBV2 and TRBJ2-3 gives the full variable domain: EPEVTQTPSHQVTQMGQEVILRCVPISNHLYFYWYRQILGQKVEFLVSFYNNEISEKSEIFDDQFSVERPDGSNFTLKIRSTKLEDSAMYFCASSDGTGTYAQYFGPGTRLTVL.

V and J are TRBV24-1 and TRBJ1-2; D unclear. This CDR3 spans 13 amino acids. Germline lookup yields CDR1 KGHDR and CDR2 SFDVKD. The V end lost 2 bases, the J end lost 5 bases, and 8 bases lay between the germline ends. CDR3 coding DNA: TGTGCCACCAGTGATTCGGATATTTATGGCTACACCTTC. Translating it yields CATSDSDIYGYTF.

This clonotype was found many times. The chain has TRBV19 and TRBJ1-1; TRBD1 matches at 9 bases. This CDR3 is built from 14 residues. Germline V gene data show CDR1 as LNHDA and CDR2 as SQIVND (reference sequence). The junction had 6 bases not matched to a gene; V was cut back by 5 bases and J by 5 bases. The DNA for the CDR3 is TGTGCCAGTAGTTACAGGGGGCGTGAGACTGAAGCTTTCTTT. It encodes CASSYRGRETEAFF.

Regarding this clonotype: The CDR3 does not end in the conserved phenylalanine or tryptophan, so this is likely a read error. The limits of the CDR3 on the DNA are not certain, so only TCRdb's listed CDR3 is given. J is TRBJ1-1 and V is TRBV19; the listed D gene, TRBD1, was not tested against the DNA. The CDR3 region is 12 residues in length, termini included. Germline V gene sequence: CDR1 LNHDA, CDR2 SQIVND (reference sequence). The CDR3 is CASSPGPWEAFI.

Details on this clonotype: The CDR3 does not close with the conserved phenylalanine or tryptophan, likely indicating a read error. It is unclear where the CDR3 begins or ends on the DNA, so no DNA is shown, and the CDR3 is as TCRdb lists it. The rearrangement joins TRBV7-2 to TRBJ1-6; TRBD1, as called in the table, went unchecked against the DNA. Termini included, the CDR3 measures 13 amino acids. Germline V gene lookup returns CDR1 SGHTA and CDR2 FQGNSA. CDR3: CASSLITVGEETH.

The CDR3 DNA follows: TGTGCCAGCACCATACAGCGGGCGTTCGAGACCCAGTACTTC. Translated, it gives CASTIQRAFETQYF. The chain links TRBV7-3 to TRBJ2-5, with D possibly TRBD2 on 6 matching bases. The CDR3 runs 14 residues. Germline CDR1 is SGHTA and CDR2 is FQGTGA. The V end lost 7 bases, the J end lost 5 bases, and 17 bases lay between the germline ends.

This clonotype showed up many times. This chain uses TRBV6-6 with TRBJ2-7, with 10 bases matching TRBD1. The J segment lost 5 bases and the V segment lost 2 bases, leaving 9 bases of the junction unmatched. Germline lookup yields CDR1 MNHNY and CDR2 SVGAGI (reference sequence). This CDR3 is 16 amino acids long. The CDR3 is CASSYLRDRGGDEQYF. The DNA of the CDR3 is TGTGCCAGCAGTTACCTCCGGGACAGGGGTGGCGACGAGCAGTACTTC.

As concerns this clonotype: Just one base apart from a much larger clone, this may be a read error. The J gene is TRBJ1-1, the V gene TRBV6-1; D is uncertain. The CDR3 sequence is 13 residues long. The V gene lost 6 bases and the J gene lost 1 base, with 9 bases spanning the gap. The germline V gene has CDR1 MNHNS and CDR2 SASEGT. The CDR3 here is CASRLEPNTEAFF. CDR3 in DNA: TGTGCCAGCAGGTTGGAACCGAACACTGAAGCTTTCTTT.

The chain is built from TRBV19 and TRBJ1-3; 9 bases line up with TRBD1. CDR3 length: 15 residues. Trimming cost V 9 bases and J 2 bases; bases outside gene matches: 8. Germline V lookup: CDR1 LNHDA, CDR2 SQIVND (reference sequence). CDR3 protein: CASSIDRGTGNTIYF. Written as DNA, the CDR3 is TGTGCCAGCAGCATAGACAGGGGGACTGGAAACACCATATATTTT.

This clonotype has only one observation. The rearrangement links TRBV12-5 to TRBJ1-1, with D perhaps matching TRBD1 (6 bases). Germline CDR1 and CDR2: LGHNT and FRNRAP. Trimming removed 3 bases from V and 5 bases from J, with 10 bases in between. The CDR3 totals 13 residues. The CDR3 nucleotides read TGTGCTAGTGGTTTAAAAGGGGGGACTGAAGCTTTCTTT. Its protein is CASGLKGGTEAFF.

This clonotype is a singleton in its sample. This sequence joins TRBV29-1 and TRBJ2-7; TRBD1 aligns across 8 bases. Germline assignment: CDR1 SQVTM and CDR2 ANQGSEA. Trimming removed 4 bases from V and 6 bases from J; junction bases left unmatched: 8. The CDR3 consists of 13 residues. The CDR3 protein is CSVVGRGPGEQYF. The CDR3 bases are TGCAGCGTTGTAGGCAGGGGGCCGGGCGAGCAGTACTTC.

Remarks on this clonotype: The DNA is omitted, as the CDR3 cannot be located on it reliably, and the CDR3 follows TCRdb's listing. The V call is TRBV19, the J call TRBJ1-2; TRBD1 is the table's D call, not checked against the DNA. CDR1 is LNHDA and CDR2 is SQIVND in the germline V gene (reference sequence). Termini included, the CDR3 measures 16 amino acids. The CDR3 protein is CASSKSRDNYGDTFGF.

This chain connects TRBV25-1 to TRBJ2-1; weak D call: TRBD1 (5 bases). This CDR3 is built from 14 residues. V lost 6 bases and J 2 bases, leaving 11 bases between the germline ends. Germline values: CDR1 MGHDK, CDR2 SYGVNS. DNA of the CDR3: TGTGCCAGCAGAGGAGACAGAACCTACAATGAGCAGTTCTTC. Protein: CASRGDRTYNEQFF.

The V and J genes are TRBV19 and TRBJ2-2, with 8 nucleotides matching TRBD1. The CDR3 is 14 residues long. Germline loops: CDR1 LNHDA, CDR2 SQIVND (reference sequence). After removal of 4 bases from V and 8 bases from J, the junction contained 6 bases not matched to a gene. The CDR3: CASSTRGQVGELFF. For the CDR3, the DNA is TGTGCCAGTAGTACCAGGGGGCAGGTTGGGGAGCTGTTTTTT.

This clonotype was observed many times. The chain joins TRBV6-1 to TRBJ2-1; the D gene is possibly TRBD1 (6 bases). The CDR3 is made up of 12 amino acids. The V end lost 11 bases, the J end lost 4 bases, and 12 bases lay between the germline ends. CDR1 is MNHNS and CDR2 is SASEGT in the germline V gene. Here the CDR3 reads CACSRGYNEQFF. The CDR3 nucleotides read TGTGCCTGCTCCAGGGGATACAATGAGCAGTTCTTC.

This clonotype was seen only a few times. V and J are TRBV2 and TRBJ2-3; weak D call: TRBD2 (6 bases). V shed 8 bases and J shed 2 bases, with 14 bases lying between them. The CDR3 totals 14 residues. The germline V gene encodes CDR1 SNHLY and CDR2 FYNNEI. The chain's CDR3 is CASSAGRHTDTQYF. DNA for the CDR3: TGTGCCAGCTCCGCGGGACGGCACACAGATACGCAGTATTTT.

The CDR3 protein is CASFATSGGGREQFF. In nucleotides, the CDR3 is TGTGCCAGCTTTGCCACTAGCGGGGGCGGACGAGAGCAGTTCTTC. This chain uses TRBV6-4 with TRBJ2-1, with TRBD2 matching over 11 bases. Germline V gene sequence: CDR1 MRHNA, CDR2 SNTAGT. CDR3 size: 15 residues. V was clipped by 8 bases and J by 10 bases; unmatched bases: 13.